This paragraph covers one T cell receptor (beta chain) sequence. This sample was taken from a study of OX40 agonist ivuxolimab in advanced cancers. TCRdb's table, derived via immunoSEQ multiplex PCR, lists solely in-frame clones and lacks some. The data contain roughly 60,000 clones, about 90% of them singletons. Germline CDR1 SGHNT, CDR2 YENEEA. The CDR3 covers 16 residues. The V gene lost 5 bases and the J gene lost 0 bases, with 15 bases spanning the gap. The clonotype was recovered from an adult with an advanced solid tumor such as melanoma, head and neck, liver or kidney cancer. The chain employs TRBV11-3 and TRBJ2-3; D call uncertain. Material: CD4+ or CD8+ T cells sorted from blood, obtained in a trial of the OX40 agonist ivuxolimab. CDR3 loop: CASSPGFEASTDTQYF. CDR3 DNA sequence: TGTGCCAGCAGCCCGGGCTTTGAGGCTAGCACAGATACGCAGTATTTT.